These T cell receptor beta chains were read from a single sample in a study of control samples from healthy donors and cancer patients. The method was immunoSEQ multiplex PCR; TCRdb's version includes in-frame clones alone and lacks a portion of them. The data contain 400,000 to 500,000 clones, more than 80% of them singletons. The specimen sequenced was PBMCs. The receptors shown here come from a man aged 40-49 years with head and neck cancer. Both conserved end residues are part of each CDR3. Rows may omit the clone size; those that give it use once, few, many or a size class.

v_call: TRBV4-1; clone_size: -; cdr3_aa: CASSQVAPGNIQYF
v_call: TRBV4-3; clone_size: -; cdr3_aa: CASSQDIEETQYF
v_call: TRBV10-3; clone_size: -; cdr3_aa: CAISVGLAVTYEQYF
v_call: TRBV15; clone_size: -; cdr3_aa: CATSRGGSDTQYF
v_call: TRBV5-1; clone_size: -; cdr3_aa: CASSLASSGGRDTQYF
v_call: TRBV6-2/TRBV6-3; clone_size: -; cdr3_aa: CASSSGTGISEKLFF
v_call: TRBV2; clone_size: -; cdr3_aa: CASSEEGLGNTEAFF
v_call: TRBV2; clone_size: -; cdr3_aa: CASSERSGDTGELFF
v_call: TRBV7-2; clone_size: once; cdr3_aa: CASSQRGYGTIYF
v_call: TRBV3-1/TRBV3-2; clone_size: -; cdr3_aa: CASTPTGRGSPLHF
v_call: TRBV25-1; clone_size: -; cdr3_aa: CASEPGQGYEQYF
v_call: TRBV7-3; clone_size: -; cdr3_aa: CASSRSGGQETQYF
v_call: TRBV11-2; clone_size: -; cdr3_aa: CASNSYGQLNEKLFF
v_call: TRBV5-5; clone_size: -; cdr3_aa: CASRSGEPSSYNEQFF
v_call: TRBV4-1; clone_size: -; cdr3_aa: CASSQLGAPAYGYTF
v_call: TRBV11-3; clone_size: -; cdr3_aa: CASSSTTGGNIQYF
v_call: TRBV10-3; clone_size: -; cdr3_aa: CAISESTAGGNTEAFF
v_call: TRBV12-3/TRBV12-4; clone_size: -; cdr3_aa: CASRTLQEAFF
v_call: TRBV28; clone_size: -; cdr3_aa: CASASNQPQHF
v_call: TRBV15; clone_size: -; cdr3_aa: CATSRDGQGNQPQHF
v_call: TRBV7-2; clone_size: -; cdr3_aa: CASSLAEAAEAFF
v_call: TRBV19; clone_size: -; cdr3_aa: CASSRTGQIGTEAFF